This is a list of T cell receptor beta chains from one sample in a study of PD-L1 blockade in urothelial cancer. Using immunoSEQ multiplex PCR, the repertoire was profiled, and TCRdb retains in-frame clones only, with some absent. The repertoire holds roughly 120,000 clones, with 80% to 95% as singletons. The specimen was PBMCs, collected around atezolizumab (anti-PD-L1) treatment. The source is a man aged 60 to 75 with urothelial cancer. The CDR3 runs from the conserved cysteine through the conserved F or W. D genes are given only for firm matches. Clone size, where shown, is once, few, many, or a class for clones that have expanded.

CDR3 DNA	CDR3 protein	J gene	V gene	clone size	D gene
TGTGCCAGCAGCTTAGTTCGGTCCCTGAGGGGACTAGCGGAGGAGTACGAGCAGTACTTC	CASSLVRSLRGLAEEYEQYF	TRBJ2-7	TRBV7-8	-	TRBD2
TGTGCCAGCAGGACTCAATCGGGGACTGGAAACACCATATATTTT	CASRTQSGTGNTIYF	TRBJ1-3	TRBV27	few	-
TGTGCCAGCAGTTCAGGGAACTATGGCTACACCTTC	CASSSGNYGYTF	TRBJ1-2	TRBV27	once	-
TGTGCCAGCAGCTTATCCCCCGGGGTGGATCAGCCCCAGCATTTT	CASSLSPGVDQPQHF	TRBJ1-5	TRBV7-2	-	-
TGTGCCAGCAGGGCGGACCTAGCGTTGGAGCTGTTTTTT	CASRADLALELFF	TRBJ2-2	TRBV2	once	-
TGTGCCATCAGCACTGGCCGGACAGGGAGCTCTGGGGCCAACGTCCTGACTTTC	CAISTGRTGSSGANVLTF	TRBJ2-6	TRBV10-3	-	TRBD1
TGTGCCAGCAGCAGTGGGGGGCTAGCGGGGCGGTCGCGCGGGGAGCTGTTTTTT	CASSSGGLAGRSRGELFF	TRBJ2-2	TRBV5-4	-	TRBD2
TGTGCCAGCAGGATAAGCGGGGGGGGTTACAATGAGCAGTTCTTC	CASRISGGGYNEQFF	TRBJ2-1	TRBV6-1	-	TRBD2
TGTGCCAGCAGTTACCGGGGGGAGAGGACTGAAGCTTTCTTT	CASSYRGERTEAFF	TRBJ1-1	TRBV6-5	-	-
TGCGCCAGCAGCTTGGTTCTAGCGGGAGGTTTCGAGACCCAGTACTTC	CASSLVLAGGFETQYF	TRBJ2-5	TRBV5-1	-	TRBD2
TGCAGCGTTCTTCAGGACAGAGCCTACAATGAGCAGTTCTTC	CSVLQDRAYNEQFF	TRBJ2-1	TRBV29-1	-	-
TGTGCCAGCAGCCAACGGAACACGCGGGACAGTGAGACCCAGTACTTC	CASSQRNTRDSETQYF	TRBJ2-5	TRBV13	-	-
TGTGCCAGCTCGGGGGAGGAATTACTATCCTCTAGCACAGATACGCAGTATTTT	CASSGEELLSSSTDTQYF	TRBJ2-3	TRBV2	-	-
TGTGCCAGCAGCAATCCCCCGGCGGGATCGGGGCCAGATACGCAGTATTTT	CASSNPPAGSGPDTQYF	TRBJ2-3	TRBV21-1	-	-